These T cell receptor beta chains were read from a single sample in a study of CD8 T cells in Susac syndrome. A single record per CDR3 protein comes from TCRdb applying MiXCR to the immunoSEQ multiplex PCR reads. The sample records 300,000 or so distinct CDR3 sequences, 90% to 95% being singletons. Sequences were obtained from CD4+ T cells from PBMCs. The receptors originated from a human donor with multiple sclerosis. Each CDR3 is given with its conserved first and last residue. D genes are given only for firm matches.

j_call,d_call,v_call,cdr3_nt,cdr3_aa
TRBJ2-6,-,TRBV5-1,TGTGCCAGCAGCCTCGAAGGTTCTGGGGCCAACGTCCTGACTTTC,CASSLEGSGANVLTF
TRBJ2-3,-,TRBV7-9,TGTGCCAGCAGCGGCGCGGGGGCCGCAGATACGCAGTATTTT,CASSGAGAADTQYF
TRBJ2-1,-,TRBV15,TGTGCCACCAGCAGAGATCTTGCGGGCACTTCCTCCTACAATGAGCAGTTCTTC,CATSRDLAGTSSYNEQFF
TRBJ1-2,-,TRBV20-1,TGCAGTGCTAGAGTTGGGGGCACAATGCGGGGCTACACCTTC,CSARVGGTMRGYTF
TRBJ1-4,-,TRBV19,TGTGCCAGCCAACTACAGGGAGCAACTAATGAAAAACTGTTTTTT,CASQLQGATNEKLFF
TRBJ1-2,TRBD1,TRBV20-1,TGCAGTGCTAGGGTCTGGACAGGGGTCTATGGCTACACCTTC,CSARVWTGVYGYTF
TRBJ2-1,TRBD1,TRBV29-1,TGCAGCGGCGACAGGGGCCACCAGGGGCAGTTCTTC,CSGDRGHQGQFF
TRBJ2-5,TRBD2,TRBV27,TGTGCCAGCAGCGGGGGGCTAGCGGGATTGGAGACCCAGTACTTC,CASSGGLAGLETQYF
TRBJ1-5,-,TRBV15,TGTGCCACCAGCAGAGGAAACAGCTGGGCGCAGCCCCAGCATTTT,CATSRGNSWAQPQHF
TRBJ1-1,-,TRBV12-3/TRBV12-4,TGTGCCAGCAGTTTAGAGGGGAGCACTGAAGCTTTCTTT,CASSLEGSTEAFF
TRBJ2-5,-,TRBV29-1,TGCAGCGTTTCCGAGGGAGAGGCCTTCCAAGAGACCCAGTACTTC,CSVSEGEAFQETQYF
TRBJ2-1,-,TRBV7-3,TGTGCCAGCAGCCGTACACTGTACAATGAGCAGTTCTTC,CASSRTLYNEQFF
TRBJ2-3,-,TRBV20-1,TGCAGTGCTAGAGAGCCCCACCGGGATACGCAGTATTTT,CSAREPHRDTQYF
TRBJ1-1,TRBD1,TRBV13,TGTGCCAGCAGCTCCTCCCCGACAGGGGGGAACACTGAAGCTTTCTTT,CASSSSPTGGNTEAFF
TRBJ1-4,-,TRBV27,TGTGCCAGCAGTTTATCGTCGGCAGGGAACGAAAAACTGTTTTTT,CASSLSSAGNEKLFF
TRBJ1-1,TRBD1,TRBV5-1,TGCGCCAGGTCTTCGGGACAGGTGGGTGTCGCCACTGAAGCTTTCTTT,CARSSGQVGVATEAFF
TRBJ1-1,-,TRBV29-1,TGCAGCGTGACGACAGTCACGAACACTGAAGCTTTCTTT,CSVTTVTNTEAFF
TRBJ1-1,-,TRBV18,TGTGCCAGCTCACCGCAAACCGTGAACACTGAAGCTTTCTTT,CASSPQTVNTEAFF
TRBJ2-2,-,TRBV19,TGTGCCAGTAGTATAGGCTTTTACAGCCTTTCAGGGTCGAACACCGGGGAGCTGTTTTTT,CASSIGFYSLSGSNTGELFF
TRBJ2-5,-,TRBV7-9,TGTGCCAGCAGCTTACCGAGGGTTGGAGAGACCCAGTACTTC,CASSLPRVGETQYF